The 2 T cell receptor beta chains below were found in one sample sequenced in a study of T-cell memory formation after mild COVID-19. TCRdb passed the 5' RACE reads through MiXCR, listing each CDR3 protein once. The table records tens of thousands of distinct CDR3 sequences, around 6.6% of them present only once. Sequenced sample: PBMCs or a T cell subset sorted from them (not recorded which). These receptors were taken from an adult who had mild COVID-19 (a few samples of this study predate the infection). Cell type and time point are not known.

The sample holds many counts of this clonotype. The rearrangement links TRBV20-1 to TRBJ2-1; D is perhaps TRBD2 (5 bases). The CDR3 loop spans 15 amino acids. Germline CDR1 reads DFQATT; CDR2 reads SNEGSKA (reference sequence). V shed 4 bases and J shed 8 bases, with 21 bases lying between them. The CDR3 DNA follows: TGCAGTGCTACCCTGGGAGCGACCCAGAGGTATGAGCAGTTCTTC. Translated: CSATLGATQRYEQFF.

The V call is TRBV10-2, the J call TRBJ1-5; D is possibly TRBD1 (6 bases). The CDR3 has 14 amino acids. The V gene's germline CDR1 is WSHSY and CDR2 SAAADI. Trimming left V 6 bases short and J 1 base short, with 10 bases between. CDR3 sequence (DNA): TGCGCCAGCAGGGAACAGGGCAGCAATCAGCCCCAGCATTTT. This codes for CASREQGSNQPQHF.